Below, 23 T cell receptor beta chains from the same sample are listed, as sequenced in a study of shared clonotypes between healthy human individuals. As defined, naive CD8 cells were CD45RO-negative and positively selected for CCR7, with terminally differentiated effector memory CD45RA+ cells excluded. The protocol was immunoSEQ multiplex PCR, while the TCRdb copy is restricted to in-frame clones and leaves out a portion. The sample includes about 2,200,000 clones, roughly 91% of them seen just once. Sequencing input: naive CD8+ T cells from PBMCs. These receptors were collected from a man between 18 and 35 years old in good health. Some clones in this sample may be carry-over from other donors' samples.

V usage is TRBV9 and J usage is TRBJ1-2; TRBD1 agrees at 9 bases. Germline V gene lookup returns CDR1 SGDLS and CDR2 YYNGEE. V trimming: 0 bases; J trimming: 4 bases; junction bases outside the gene matches: 13. CDR3 length equals 18 residues. The CDR3 bases are TGTGCCAGCAGCGTAGACTCCGGGACAGGGCCGCCGGGCTATGGCTACACCTTC. This encodes CASSVDSGTGPPGYGYTF. The whole variable domain, filled in from reference TRBV9 and TRBJ1-2, reads DSGVTQTPKHLITATGQRVTLRCSPRSGDLSVYWYQQSLDQGLQFLIQYYNGEERAKGNILERFSAQQFPDLHSELNLSSLELGDSALYFCASSVDSGTGPPGYGYTFGSGTRLTVV.

The chain combines TRBV10-3 with TRBJ2-5; D gene ambiguous. CDR3 length: 15 residues. V was pared by 4 bases and J by 4 bases, with 16 bases between. The germline CDR1 and CDR2 sequences are ENHRY and SYGVKD. CDR3 in DNA: TGTGCCATCAGTGGGTCCCGGGTACACACAGAGACCCAGTACTTC. Translation: CAISGSRVHTETQYF.

The chain combines TRBV5-1 with TRBJ1-5; D may be TRBD1 (5 bases). The CDR3 sequence is 17 residues long. Trimming pared 7 bases from V and 0 bases from J, leaving 20 bases between. CDR1 is SGHRS and CDR2 is YFSETQ in the germline V gene. DNA of the CDR3: TGCGCCAGCCTGGTTGCCGAAGGGGCAGATAGCAATCAGCCCCAGCATTTT. This gives the protein CASLVAEGADSNQPQHF.

The rearrangement joins TRBV27 to TRBJ2-7; 7 bases line up with TRBD1. The CDR3 covers 16 residues. Germline lookup yields CDR1 MNHEY and CDR2 SMNVEV (reference sequence). V lost 3 bases to trimming and J lost 2 bases; unmatched junction nucleotides: 10. The CDR3 sequence is CASSFFTGTDPYEQYF. For the CDR3, the DNA is TGTGCCAGCAGTTTCTTTACCGGGACAGACCCCTACGAGCAGTACTTC.

The chain couples TRBV6-6 to TRBJ1-2, with D possibly matching TRBD1 (6 bases). The CDR3 loop spans 15 amino acids. Trimming stripped 4 bases from V and 3 bases from J, with 15 bases between. Germline V gives CDR1 MNHNY, CDR2 SVGAGI (reference sequence). DNA for the CDR3: TGTGCCAGCAGTTCCCAGTGGACAGAAGACTATGGCTACACCTTC. Protein: CASSSQWTEDYGYTF.

Comment on this clone: The same CDR3 arises from other DNA sequences in this sample as well. The chain couples TRBV19 to TRBJ1-1, with a tentative D call TRBD1 (5 bases). Per the germline V gene, CDR1 is LNHDA and CDR2 is SQIVND (reference sequence). The CDR3 runs 12 residues. The germline V and J ends were trimmed by 6 bases and 4 bases, with 9 bases remaining between them. The DNA for the CDR3 is TGTGCCAGTAGCCGTGGGGGCACTGAAGCTTTCTTT. Its protein is CASSRGGTEAFF.

The V call is TRBV27, the J call TRBJ2-1; D may be TRBD1 or TRBD2 (5 bases each). The V gene's germline CDR1 is MNHEY and CDR2 SMNVEV (reference sequence). The CDR3 has 15 amino acids. Trimming took off 8 bases at V and 0 bases at J, with 14 bases between the two ends. This CDR3 reads CASCPGTSSYNEQFF. The CDR3, as DNA: TGTGCCAGCTGTCCCGGGACCAGCTCCTACAATGAGCAGTTCTTC.

This clone was detected only once. The J gene is TRBJ2-7, the V gene TRBV18, with 8 nucleotides matching TRBD1. The CDR3 is 17 amino acids. Germline V gene lookup returns CDR1 KGHSH and CDR2 LQKENI. After removal of 2 bases from V and 3 bases from J, the junction contained 12 bases not matched to a gene. The CDR3 DNA sequence: TGTGCCAGCTCACCAGGCAGGGGGCGCTCCCCCCACTACGAGCAGTACTTC. It encodes CASSPGRGRSPHYEQYF.

This rearrangement joins TRBV29-1 to TRBJ2-1, with D tentatively TRBD1 or TRBD2 (5 bases each). The V gene lost 4 bases and the J gene lost 5 bases, with 12 bases spanning the gap. Germline lookup yields CDR1 SQVTM and CDR2 ANQGSEA. This CDR3 spans 13 amino acids. The CDR3 reads CSVGGSFHNEQFF. For the CDR3, the DNA is TGCAGCGTTGGGGGGTCTTTCCACAATGAGCAGTTCTTC.

The genes are TRBV27 and TRBJ2-3, with TRBD2 matching 8 bases. This CDR3 is 15 amino acids long. Germline trimming cut 5 bases from V and 0 bases from J; bases unmatched to any gene: 4. Germline loops: CDR1 MNHEY, CDR2 SMNVEV (reference sequence). The CDR3 spells CASSVSGMSTDTQYF. The CDR3, as DNA: TGTGCCAGCAGTGTTAGCGGGATGAGCACAGATACGCAGTATTTT.

The V and J genes are TRBV28 and TRBJ1-3; no reliable D call. The CDR3 spans 17 residues. Trimming left V 3 bases short and J 0 bases short, with 15 bases between. The germline V gene encodes CDR1 MDHEN and CDR2 SYDVKM. The chain's CDR3 is CASSLFRAPSSGNTIYF. The CDR3 coding sequence is TGTGCCAGCAGTTTGTTCCGGGCCCCGAGCTCTGGAAACACCATATATTTT.

The rearrangement joins TRBV7-3 to TRBJ2-7; 7 bases line up with TRBD1. Germline-derived CDR1 and CDR2 are SGHTA and FQGTGA. V lost 2 bases to trimming and J lost 5 bases; unmatched junction nucleotides: 3. CDR3 size: 13 residues. The CDR3 nucleotides are TGTGCCAGCAGCTTACTAGGGGGCGACGAGCAGTACTTC. Amino acids: CASSLLGGDEQYF.

The chain carries TRBV5-4 and TRBJ1-2, with D unresolved. The CDR3 length is 14 residues. Germline V gives CDR1 SGHNT, CDR2 YYREEE (reference sequence). The V end was cut by 0 bases, the J end by 1 base, with 7 bases between. The chain's CDR3 is CASSLEANNYGYTF. CDR3 nucleotide sequence: TGTGCCAGCAGCTTGGAAGCCAATAACTATGGCTACACCTTC.

The chain joins TRBV6-6 to TRBJ2-2, with TRBD2 matching over 8 bases. This CDR3 comprises 16 residues. V was clipped by 0 bases and J by 3 bases; unmatched bases: 3. Germline V CDR1 and CDR2: MNHNY, SVGAGI (reference sequence). The CDR3 is CASSYSSGGDTGELFF. The DNA for the CDR3 is TGTGCCAGCAGTTACTCGTCCGGGGGGGACACCGGGGAGCTGTTTTTT.

The CDR3 loop reads CASSEFRYNEQFF. In DNA, the CDR3 is TGTGCCAGCAGTGAATTCCGTTACAATGAGCAGTTCTTC. The rearrangement links TRBV25-1 to TRBJ2-1; D ambiguous. The germline V gene encodes CDR1 MGHDK and CDR2 SYGVNS. The length of the CDR3 is 13 residues. V lost 1 base and J lost 4, with 5 bases in between.

The V and J genes are TRBV27 and TRBJ1-5, with TRBD1 as a possible D gene (6 bases). CDR1 is MNHEY and CDR2 is SMNVEV in the germline V gene (reference sequence). The ends were cut back, 0 bases at V and 5 bases at J, with 11 bases in the middle. This CDR3 contains 15 residues. For the CDR3, the DNA is TGTGCCAGCAGTTTATCGGCAGGGGCCTATCAGCCCCAGCATTTT. As protein: CASSLSAGAYQPQHF.

The chain employs TRBV27 and TRBJ2-3; 12 bases map to TRBD2. The CDR3 extends over 16 amino acids. The V gene end was trimmed by 5 bases and the J gene end by 2 bases; junction bases not matched to a gene: 5. Germline assignment: CDR1 MNHEY and CDR2 SMNVEV (reference sequence). The DNA of the CDR3 is TGTGCCAGCAGTCCCGGGACTAGCGGGCCCACAGATACGCAGTATTTT. Translated: CASSPGTSGPTDTQYF.

The chain joins TRBV27 to TRBJ1-2; weak D call: TRBD1 (6 bases). The CDR3 loop spans 15 amino acids. Between the trimmed V and J ends, which lost 5 bases and 4 bases, there was a span of 17 bases. Per germline, CDR1 MNHEY and CDR2 SMNVEV (reference sequence). The CDR3 protein is CASSRGGRGFYGYTF. CDR3 DNA: TGTGCCAGCAGTCGAGGGGGAAGGGGTTTCTATGGCTACACCTTC.

The genes are TRBV28 and TRBJ1-2, with D tentatively TRBD1 (5 bases). The germline CDR1 and CDR2 sequences are MDHEN and SYDVKM. V was cut by 9 bases and J by 4 bases, with 15 bases left in between. This CDR3 contains 13 residues. CDR3 residues: CASKLAQGYGYTF. CDR3 DNA: TGTGCCAGTAAGTTGGCCCAGGGCTATGGCTACACCTTC.

This clone has just a few counts. The chain joins TRBV5-1 to TRBJ1-1, with D maybe TRBD1 (6 bases). Germline V gene sequence: CDR1 SGHRS, CDR2 YFSETQ. Trimming removed 1 base at V and 6 bases at J, with 10 bases between. The CDR3 totals 13 residues. Here the CDR3 reads CASSLTGSAEAFF. The CDR3 DNA follows: TGCGCCAGCAGCTTGACAGGGTCCGCTGAAGCTTTCTTT.

The V gene is TRBV7-3, the J gene TRBJ2-2; no definite D call. The germline CDR1 and CDR2 sequences are SGHTA and FQGTGA. Trimming left V 3 bases short and J 8 bases short, with 13 bases between. CDR3 length: 14 residues. CDR3 in amino acids: CASSLVGQSGELFF. The CDR3 nucleotides are TGTGCCAGCAGCTTGGTTGGGCAGTCTGGGGAGCTGTTTTTT.

The rearrangement joins TRBV10-3 to TRBJ2-7; 7 nucleotides line up with TRBD2. CDR1 ENHRY and CDR2 SYGVKD come from the germline V gene. Germline trimming cut 1 base from V and 2 bases from J; bases unmatched to any gene: 5. This CDR3 spans 15 amino acids. DNA of the CDR3: TGTGCCATCAGTGAGTTGGGACTACCGACCTACGAGCAGTACTTC. It is translated as CAISELGLPTYEQYF.

The chain combines TRBV2 with TRBJ2-7; TRBD1 might be the D (6 bases). Germline CDR1 SNHLY, CDR2 FYNNEI. The germline V and J ends were trimmed by 8 bases and 0 bases, with 14 bases remaining between them. This CDR3 is built from 14 residues. The CDR3 reads CASRLGASSYEQYF. CDR3 DNA: TGTGCCAGCCGGCTGGGGGCAAGCTCCTACGAGCAGTACTTC.